This T cell receptor (beta chain) emerged from a study of blood T cell repertoires in COVID-19. About the study: Italy, Spain and the United States were the sources of the convalescent and acute COVID-19 samples. The cDNA or gDNA used as material had been derived from T cells, B-cell-depleted T cells, or PBMCs.

This clone was counted between two and nine times. Trimming cost V 6 bases and J 5 bases; bases outside gene matches: 4. This CDR3 region has 13 residues. Germline lookup yields CDR1 KGHSH and CDR2 LQKENI. Per the original data handling: Reference gene primer amplification gave nucleated cell count estimates. Some clones are missing from TCRdb's copy, which holds only in-frame ones; the method was immunoSEQ multiplex PCR. V and J calls and clone size are copied from that table; D and trimming were computed from the DNA. The table records over 150,000 clones, more than 70% of them present only once. The sample was peripheral blood. V and J are TRBV18 and TRBJ1-5; TRBD1 aligns across 7 bases. The receptor was isolated from a woman aged 80 or older with active or convalescent COVID-19. The CDR3 protein is CASSSRGDQPQHF. The CDR3 bases are TGTGCCAGCTCCTCCAGGGGGGATCAGCCCCAGCATTTT.